This T cell receptor (beta chain) emerged from a study of response to subunit inactivated influenza vaccine. Germline V gene sequence: CDR1 SGHRS, CDR2 YFSETQ. The CDR3 covers 14 residues. Trimming removed 4 bases at V and 6 bases at J, with 16 bases between. One entry per CDR3 protein, called by TCRdb with MiXCR from the RT-PCR reads. The sample carries about 540,000 distinct CDR3 sequences, around a quarter recorded once. The same sample was also used in a study of T cells expressing NK-cell markers. That publication notes: 5'RACE template switching with UMIs produced the TCR beta cDNA.

The clonotype originates from a man aged 45-65 years who received an inactivated influenza vaccine. Sequenced material: CD4+ T cells sorted from PBMCs, taken about 11 days after vaccination. This chain joins TRBV5-1 and TRBJ1-2; D is perhaps TRBD1 (5 bases). In DNA form, the CDR3 reads TGCGCCAGCAGCGGAGGGGTCCGTCCCGATGGCTACACCTTC. Translating gives CASSGGVRPDGYTF.